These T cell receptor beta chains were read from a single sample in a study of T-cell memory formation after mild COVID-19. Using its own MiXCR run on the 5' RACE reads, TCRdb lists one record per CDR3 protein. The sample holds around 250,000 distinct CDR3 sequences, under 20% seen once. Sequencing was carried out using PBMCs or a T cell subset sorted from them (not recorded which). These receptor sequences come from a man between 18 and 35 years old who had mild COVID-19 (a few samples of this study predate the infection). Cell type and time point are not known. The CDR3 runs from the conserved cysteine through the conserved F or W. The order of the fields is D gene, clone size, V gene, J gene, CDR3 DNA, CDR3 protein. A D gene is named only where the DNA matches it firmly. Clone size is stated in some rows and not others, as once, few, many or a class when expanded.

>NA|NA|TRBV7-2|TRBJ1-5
TGTGCCAGCAGCTTAATCAGGGAGAGTCAGCCCCAGCATTTT
CASSLIRESQPQHF
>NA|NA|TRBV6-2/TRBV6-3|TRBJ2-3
TGTGCCAGCAGCCGACTAGACTATACGCAGTATTTT
CASSRLDYTQYF
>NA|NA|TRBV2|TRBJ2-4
TGTGCCAGCAGCGCTGAACCGATCCCTCGGGGGGCCATTCAGTACTTC
CASSAEPIPRGAIQYF
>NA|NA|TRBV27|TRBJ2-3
TGTGCCAGCAGTTCGCTAATCTCAGGGCTAGATACGCAGTATTTT
CASSSLISGLDTQYF
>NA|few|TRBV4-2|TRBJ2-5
TGTGCCAGCAGCCAAGGAGTCAGCCAAGAGACCCAGTACTTC
CASSQGVSQETQYF
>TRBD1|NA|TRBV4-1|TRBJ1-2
TGCGCCAGCAGCCAACCCGACAGGGGGGACTATGGCTACACCTTC
CASSQPDRGDYGYTF
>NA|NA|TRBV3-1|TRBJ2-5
TGTGCCAGCAGCCAAGTCCCTGAGACCCAGTACTTC
CASSQVPETQYF
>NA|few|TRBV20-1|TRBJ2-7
TGCAGTGCTAACAAACCGCCGGGATACTACGAGCAGTACTTC
CSANKPPGYYEQYF
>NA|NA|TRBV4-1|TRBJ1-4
TGCGCCAGCAGCCAAACTCTTAATGAAAAACTGTTTTTT
CASSQTLNEKLFF
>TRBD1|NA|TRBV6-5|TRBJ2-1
TGTGCCAGCAGTTACAGGAGACAGGGTTCCAATGAGCAGTTCTTC
CASSYRRQGSNEQFF
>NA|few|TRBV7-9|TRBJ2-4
TGTGCCAGCAGCTTAGTGGAGGGACTAGCCAAAAACATTCAGTACTTC
CASSLVEGLAKNIQYF
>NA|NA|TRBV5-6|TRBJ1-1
TGTGCCAGCAGCCCGACGGGGGCGAACACTGAAGCTTTCTTT
CASSPTGANTEAFF
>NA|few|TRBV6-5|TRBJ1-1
TGTGCCAGCAGGTCGGAGTCGATTGAAGCTTTCTTT
CASRSESIEAFF
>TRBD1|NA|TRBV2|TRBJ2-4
TGTGCCAGCAGTCGGGACAGGGGTGATCAAAACATTCAGTACTTC
CASSRDRGDQNIQYF
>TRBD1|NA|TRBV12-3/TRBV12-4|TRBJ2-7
TGTGCCAGCAGTCCCCAGGGGACAGGGGCATACGAGCAGTACTTC
CASSPQGTGAYEQYF
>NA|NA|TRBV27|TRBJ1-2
TGTGCCAGCAGTTTAGAACCGGGGCTCAAGGGCTACACCTTC
CASSLEPGLKGYTF
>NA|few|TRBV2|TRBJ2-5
TGTGCCAGCACCAACCCCTCAGGGACGTACCAAGAGACCCAGTACTTC
CASTNPSGTYQETQYF
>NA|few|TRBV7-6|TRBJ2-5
TGTGCCAGCAGCTTAGACAGGGCGGATTGGGAGACCCAGTACTTC
CASSLDRADWETQYF
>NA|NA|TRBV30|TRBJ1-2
TGTGCCTGGAGTAGAGACAGGCCCTATGGCTACACCTTC
CAWSRDRPYGYTF
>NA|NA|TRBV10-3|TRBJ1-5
TGTGCCATCAGTGGGAGGCCCGGGGAGAATCAGCCCCAGCATTTT
CAISGRPGENQPQHF
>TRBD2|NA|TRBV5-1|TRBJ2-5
TGCGCCAGCAGCTTGGCCGGGAGGGGACAAGAGACCCAGTACTTC
CASSLAGRGQETQYF
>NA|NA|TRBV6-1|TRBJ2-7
TGTGCCAGCAGTACGGGACACAGATACGAGCAGTACTTC
CASSTGHRYEQYF
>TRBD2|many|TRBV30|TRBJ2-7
TGTGCCTGGAGTGTTCTAGCGGGGGTCTACGAGCAGTACTTC
CAWSVLAGVYEQYF
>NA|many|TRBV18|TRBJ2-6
TGTGCCAGCTCACTTCAGAGCTCTGGGGCCAACGTCCTGACTTTC
CASSLQSSGANVLTF
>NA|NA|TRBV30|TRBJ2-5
TGTGCCTGGAGTTTACAGGGAGAAGAGACCCAGTACTTC
CAWSLQGEETQYF
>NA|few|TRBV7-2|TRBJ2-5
TGTGCCAGCAGCTTCAACCATCGGGGCGCGGGAGAGACCCAGTACTTC
CASSFNHRGAGETQYF